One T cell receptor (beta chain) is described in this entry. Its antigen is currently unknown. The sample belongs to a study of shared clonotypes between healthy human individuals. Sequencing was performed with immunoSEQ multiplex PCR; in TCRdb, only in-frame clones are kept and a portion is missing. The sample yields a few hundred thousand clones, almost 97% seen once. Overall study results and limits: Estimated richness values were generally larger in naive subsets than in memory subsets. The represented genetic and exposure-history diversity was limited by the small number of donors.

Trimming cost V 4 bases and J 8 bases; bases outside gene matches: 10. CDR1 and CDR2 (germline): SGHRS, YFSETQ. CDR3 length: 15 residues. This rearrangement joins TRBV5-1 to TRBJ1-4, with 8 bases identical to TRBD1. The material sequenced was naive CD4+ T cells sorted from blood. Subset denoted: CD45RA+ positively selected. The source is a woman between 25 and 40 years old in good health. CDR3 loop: CASSLRTGLEEKLFF. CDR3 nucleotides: TGCGCCAGCAGCCTCCGGACAGGGCTTGAGGAAAAACTGTTTTTT.